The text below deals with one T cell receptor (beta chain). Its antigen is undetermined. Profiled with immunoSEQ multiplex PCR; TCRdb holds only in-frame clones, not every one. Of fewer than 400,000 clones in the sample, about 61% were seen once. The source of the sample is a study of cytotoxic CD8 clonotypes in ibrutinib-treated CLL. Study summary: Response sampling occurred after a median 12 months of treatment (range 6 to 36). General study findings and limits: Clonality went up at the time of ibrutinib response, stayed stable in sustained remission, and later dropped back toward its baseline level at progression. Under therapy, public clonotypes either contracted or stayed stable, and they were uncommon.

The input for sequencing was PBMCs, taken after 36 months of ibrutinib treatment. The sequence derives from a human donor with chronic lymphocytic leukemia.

CDR3 nucleotide sequence: TGTGCCAGCAGCTTAGAGCCGTTTAAGCGTTACGAGCAGTACTTC. Translated: CASSLEPFKRYEQYF. The chain employs TRBV7-2 and TRBJ2-7; D is unresolved. The CDR3 consists of 15 residues. Trimming left V 1 base short and J 4 bases short, with 14 bases between. Germline loops: CDR1 SGHTA, CDR2 FQGNSA.